The 5 T cell receptor beta chains below were found in one sample sequenced in a study of control samples from healthy donors and cancer patients. Measured with immunoSEQ multiplex PCR; TCRdb has only the in-frame clones, and not every one. This table holds 150,000 to 180,000 clones, just under 95% found once. The sequencing input was blood. The receptors were sampled from a man aged 35-49 years in good health.

This rearrangement joins TRBV18 to TRBJ2-6; D unclear. CDR3 size: 16 residues. The V end lost 3 bases, the J end lost 4 bases, and 13 bases lay between the germline ends. The germline V gene encodes CDR1 KGHSH and CDR2 LQKENI. The CDR3 loop reads CASSPNTGSGANVLTF. CDR3 sequence (DNA): TGTGCCAGCTCACCCAATACTGGATCCGGGGCCAACGTCCTGACTTTC.

CDR3 region: CASSPGQPGGYTF. CDR3 bases: TGTGCCAGCAGCCCCGGACAGCCCGGAGGCTACACCTTC. V is TRBV6-5 and J is TRBJ1-2, with a possible D match to TRBD1 (6 bases). Trimming shortened V by 6 bases and J by 8 bases, and 16 bases separated the two germline ends. From germline, CDR1 is MNHEY and CDR2 SVGAGI. The CDR3 runs to 13 residues.

This clone was counted only a few times. The rearrangement joins TRBV6-6 to TRBJ1-5, with D hard to call. Germline V gene lookup returns CDR1 MNHNY and CDR2 SVGAGI (reference sequence). The CDR3 is made up of 13 amino acids. V lost 0 bases and J lost 7, with 7 bases in between. The CDR3 bases are TGTGCCAGCAGTTACTCGATGGAGCAGCCCCAGCATTTT. It encodes CASSYSMEQPQHF.

The V and J genes are TRBV15 and TRBJ1-5; no clear D gene. Germline V gives CDR1 LNHNV, CDR2 YYDKDF (reference sequence). The CDR3 covers 13 residues. Trimming pared 1 base from V and 7 bases from J, leaving 8 bases between. CDR3 sequence: CATSRGTAQPQHF. The CDR3 nucleotides read TGTGCCACCAGCAGAGGTACGGCACAGCCCCAGCATTTT.

This sequence joins TRBV10-3 and TRBJ2-3, with D tentatively TRBD2 (6 bases). The V end was cut by 11 bases, the J end by 2 bases, with 17 bases between. Per the germline V gene, CDR1 is ENHRY and CDR2 is SYGVKD. The CDR3 runs 14 residues. The CDR3 sequence is CAAKPGLNTDTQYF. The CDR3 bases are TGTGCCGCAAAACCGGGACTGAACACAGATACGCAGTATTTT.